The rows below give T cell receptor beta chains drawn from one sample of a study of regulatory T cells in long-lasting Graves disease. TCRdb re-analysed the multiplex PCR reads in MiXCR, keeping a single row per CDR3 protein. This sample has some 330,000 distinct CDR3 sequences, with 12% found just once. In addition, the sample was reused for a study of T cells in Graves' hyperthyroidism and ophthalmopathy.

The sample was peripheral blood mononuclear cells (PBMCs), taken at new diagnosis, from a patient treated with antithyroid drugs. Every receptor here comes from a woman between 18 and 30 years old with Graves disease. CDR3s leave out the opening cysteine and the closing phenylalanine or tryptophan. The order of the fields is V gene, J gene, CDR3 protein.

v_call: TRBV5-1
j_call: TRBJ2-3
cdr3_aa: ASSRGLAGSSTDTQY

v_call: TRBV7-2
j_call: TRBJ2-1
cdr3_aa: ASIDRTGNEQF

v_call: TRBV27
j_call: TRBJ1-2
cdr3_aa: ASSFAPENSNYGYT

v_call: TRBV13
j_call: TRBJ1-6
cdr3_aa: ASGRVDRYNSPLH

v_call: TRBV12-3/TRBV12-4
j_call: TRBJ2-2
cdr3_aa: ASSPPVGHRGTGELF

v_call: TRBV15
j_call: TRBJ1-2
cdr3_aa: ATSSPLWGGGYT

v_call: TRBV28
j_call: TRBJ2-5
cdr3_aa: ASSFRGLAGVRETQY

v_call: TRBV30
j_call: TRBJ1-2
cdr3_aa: AWSVLGQGDYGYT

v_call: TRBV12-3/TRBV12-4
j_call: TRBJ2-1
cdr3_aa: ASTLLALSYNEQF

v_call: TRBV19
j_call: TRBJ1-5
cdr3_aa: ASSPSLAGSNQPQH

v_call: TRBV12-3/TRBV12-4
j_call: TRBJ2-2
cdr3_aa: ASSSRGTGELF

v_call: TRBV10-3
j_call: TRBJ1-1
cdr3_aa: AMRQGANTEAF

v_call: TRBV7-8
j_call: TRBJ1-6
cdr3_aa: ASRLRYRDAHYNSPLH

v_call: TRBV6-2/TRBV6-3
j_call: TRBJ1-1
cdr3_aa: ASRDWDRRDTEAF

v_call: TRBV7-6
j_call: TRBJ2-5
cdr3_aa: ASSTHKKFQETQY

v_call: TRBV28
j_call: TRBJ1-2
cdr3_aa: ASSSRDRGIYGYT

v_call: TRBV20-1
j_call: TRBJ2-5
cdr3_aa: SARRASGSETQY

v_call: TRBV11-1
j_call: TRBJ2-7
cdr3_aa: ASSSSPGRRYEQY

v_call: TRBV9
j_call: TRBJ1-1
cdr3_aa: ASSVGPGTLNTEAF

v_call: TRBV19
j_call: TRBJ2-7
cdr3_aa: ASSPRASDEQY

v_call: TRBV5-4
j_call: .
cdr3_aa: ASRGGGPTETQY

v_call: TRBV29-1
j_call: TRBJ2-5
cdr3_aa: SVEDAIDRSLETQY

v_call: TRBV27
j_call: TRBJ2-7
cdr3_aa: ASSNKQGSDLRLFVQY

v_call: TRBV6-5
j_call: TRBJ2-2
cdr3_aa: ASSWVAGELF

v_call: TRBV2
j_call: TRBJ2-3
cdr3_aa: ASSGAGPGGADTQY

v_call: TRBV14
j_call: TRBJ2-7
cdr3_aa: ASSPYGGQGAYEQY

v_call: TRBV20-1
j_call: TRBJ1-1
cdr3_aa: SAKEEVNTEAF

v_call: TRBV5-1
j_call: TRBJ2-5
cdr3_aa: ASSEQGAGPQETQY

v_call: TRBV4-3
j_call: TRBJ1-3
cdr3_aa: ASSQGAQISGNTIY

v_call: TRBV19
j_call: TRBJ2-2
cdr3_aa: ASSIALPTGELF

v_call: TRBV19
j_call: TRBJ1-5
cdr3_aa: ATGGHSNQPQH

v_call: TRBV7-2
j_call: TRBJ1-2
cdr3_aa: ASSQRGGGAYYGCT

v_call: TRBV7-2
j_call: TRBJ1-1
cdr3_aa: ASSEAPGGTEAF

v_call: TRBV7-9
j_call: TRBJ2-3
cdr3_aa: ASSLGVGSFTDTQY

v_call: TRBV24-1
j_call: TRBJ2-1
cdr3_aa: ATSGRLGTPAKNYNEQF

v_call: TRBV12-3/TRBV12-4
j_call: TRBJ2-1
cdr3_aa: ASSPRGWEQF

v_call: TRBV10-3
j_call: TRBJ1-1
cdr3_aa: AIRTPSKGAAEAF

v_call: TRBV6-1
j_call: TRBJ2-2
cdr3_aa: ASTGEWTVNTGELF

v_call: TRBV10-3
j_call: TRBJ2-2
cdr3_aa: AVLGTDTGELF

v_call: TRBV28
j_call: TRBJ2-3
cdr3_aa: ASRPQGQAVVTDTQY

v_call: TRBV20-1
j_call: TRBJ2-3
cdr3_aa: SASPGLASFTDTQY